This note documents a single TCR beta chain sequence. The sample is drawn from a study of T cell responses to AZD1222 COVID-19 vaccine. With 1 base removed from V and 8 bases from J, the gap between germline ends came to 11 bases. Germline assignment: CDR1 GTSNPN and CDR2 SVGIG (reference sequence). The CDR3 consists of 13 residues. Here immunoSEQ multiplex PCR was the method, and the copy in TCRdb shows in-frame clones only, minus some. The table shows roughly 98,000 clones, with approximately 90% occurring only once. The chain uses TRBV30 and TRBJ1-4; no reliable D call. The sample here was peripheral blood, taken on day 0 of AZD1222 vaccination. The receptor was isolated from an adult in good health. This CDR3 reads CAWSGLEWEKLFF. CDR3 coding DNA: TGTGCCTGGAGTGGCCTGGAATGGGAAAAACTGTTTTTT.